This T cell receptor beta chain was recorded in a study of blood T cell repertoires in COVID-19. Whole-study context: COVID-19 samples, acute and convalescent, were from the United States, Italy and Spain. T cells, B-cell-depleted T cells, or PBMCs provided the cDNA or gDNA that served as material.

The CDR3 contains 15 residues. Only in-frame clones appear in the TCRdb table, and some are missing; sequencing was by immunoSEQ multiplex PCR. This repertoire shows about 170,000 clones, roughly 80% found once; its top ten account for around 2.4%. This rearrangement joins TRBV21-1 to TRBJ1-5. TRBV21-1 is listed as a pseudogene. The clonotype was recovered from a human donor with acute or convalescent COVID-19. The donor label of this sample is uncertain. The specimen was peripheral blood. The CDR3 DNA follows: TGTGCCAGCAGCAAAGAAGAGGTACTCGATCAGCCCCAGCATTTT. It yields the protein CASSKEEVLDQPQHF.